The next 30 T cell receptor beta chains were all read from a single sample in a study of T cells after somatic rescue of genetic block. Assay used: immunoSEQ multiplex PCR; TCRdb lists only in-frame clones, some missing. The data contain about 8,000 clones, 80% to 85% of them seen just once; the ten biggest clones take up about 25%. The sequencing sample was made of peripheral blood mononuclear cells (PBMCs). These receptors all stem from a boy aged 5-17 years.

CDR3 DNA: TGTGCCAGCAGTTTACTGGGTGGGTATGAGCCCCAGCATTTT. Its translation is CASSLLGGYEPQHF. V and J are TRBV27 and TRBJ1-5; no definite D call. Germline CDR1 is MNHEY and CDR2 is SMNVEV (reference sequence). Trimming took 2 bases from V and 8 from J, leaving 13 bases between them. The CDR3 extends over 14 amino acids.

The chain carries TRBV6-1 and TRBJ2-2; 10 nucleotides match TRBD2. The CDR3 extends over 14 amino acids. Looked up from germline, CDR1 is MNHNS and CDR2 is SASEGT. J gave up 3 bases and V 5 bases, and 0 bases lay outside the gene matches. CDR3 DNA: TGTGCCAGCAGTCTAGCGGGGGACACCGGGGAGCTGTTTTTT. Protein sequence: CASSLAGDTGELFF.

The chain couples TRBV4-3 to TRBJ1-2, with D perhaps TRBD1 (6 bases). CDR1 and CDR2 from the germline V gene are LGHNA and YSLEER. The CDR3 sequence is 14 residues long. Trimming pared 0 bases from V and 4 bases from J, leaving 9 bases between. This CDR3 is CASSQEQGAYGYTF. The CDR3 nucleotides read TGCGCCAGCAGCCAAGAACAGGGAGCCTATGGCTACACCTTC.

The V gene is TRBV4-1, the J gene TRBJ1-1; D not certain. Trimming took 3 bases from V and 6 from J, leaving 11 bases between them. Germline values: CDR1 MGHRA, CDR2 YSYEKL. The CDR3 runs 13 residues. In DNA, the CDR3 is TGCGCCAGCAGCCAGACACCAGGAGCTGAAGCTTTCTTT. Translated: CASSQTPGAEAFF.

The V call is TRBV13, the J call TRBJ1-2; D not resolved. This CDR3 region has 13 residues. Germline CDR1 reads PRHDT; CDR2 reads FYEKMQ (reference sequence). V shed 0 bases and J shed 7 bases, with 9 bases lying between them. The CDR3 DNA sequence: TGTGCCAGCAGCTTAGGCGTTTCGGGTGGCTACACCTTC. The encoded protein is CASSLGVSGGYTF. The complete variable domain, with remaining parts taken from reference TRBV13 and TRBJ1-2, reads AAGVIQSPRHLIKEKRETATLKCYPIPRHDTVYWYQQGPGQDPQFLISFYEKMQSDKGSIPDRFSAQQFSDYHSELNMSSLELGDSALYFCASSLGVSGGYTFGSGTRLTVV.

The chain combines TRBV5-1 with TRBJ2-5; TRBD2 might be the D (6 bases). The J call could be wrong; TRBJ2-7 is a better fit for the DNA end. This CDR3 is 14 amino acids long. The V gene's germline CDR1 is SGHRS and CDR2 YFSETQ. CDR3 DNA: TGCGCCAGCAGCTTGGGGCAGGGAGGCTACGAGCAGTACTTC. Translated: CASSLGQGGYEQYF.

This chain joins TRBV23-1 and TRBJ2-5, with a weak D call TRBD2 (6 bases). TRBV23-1 is an ORF, with its function uncertain. With 0 bases removed from V and 5 bases from J, the gap between germline ends came to 19 bases. CDR3 length equals 17 residues. CDR3 sequence (DNA): TGCGCCAGCAGTCAATCGGCTGAGGAGGGGCGGAGGGAGACCCAGTACTTC. Translation gives CASSQSAEEGRRETQYF.

The V call is TRBV11-2, the J call TRBJ2-5, with a weak D call TRBD1 (5 bases). Trimming cost V 5 bases and J 1 base, with 11 bases left between them. CDR1 and CDR2 (germline): SGHAT, FQNNGV. This CDR3 has 14 residues. CDR3 nucleotides: TGTGCCAGCAGCCCCCCAGGGTTCCAAGAGACCCAGTACTTC. It is translated as CASSPPGFQETQYF. Full variable domain (rest looked up from reference TRBV11-2 and TRBJ2-5): EAGVAQSPRYKIIEKRQSVAFWCNPISGHATLYWYQQILGQGPKLLIQFQNNGVVDDSQLPKDRFSAERLKGVDSTLKIQPAKLEDSAVYLCASSPPGFQETQYFGPGTRLLVL.

The V call is TRBV5-4, the J call TRBJ2-3; 14 bases are a match to TRBD2. This CDR3 comprises 17 residues. The J segment lost 4 bases and the V segment lost 4 bases, leaving 8 bases of the junction unmatched. Germline assignment: CDR1 SGHNT and CDR2 YYREEE (reference sequence). DNA of the CDR3: TGTGCCAGCAGCATGACTAGCGGGAGGGCCGGGGCAGATACGCAGTATTTT. The encoded protein is CASSMTSGRAGADTQYF. Full variable domain (outside the CDR3, taken from reference TRBV5-4 and TRBJ2-3): ETGVTQSPTHLIKTRGQQVTLRCSSQSGHNTVSWYQQALGQGPQFIFQYYREEENGRGNFPPRFSGLQFPNYSSELNVNALELDDSALYLCASSMTSGRAGADTQYFGPGTRLTVL.

V usage is TRBV7-2 and J usage is TRBJ1-6; unclear D gene. V lost 5 bases and J 10 bases, leaving 18 bases between the germline ends. CDR3 length: 15 residues. Germline CDR1 SGHTA, CDR2 FQGNSA. Here the CDR3 DNA reads TGTGCCAGCAGCATCTCCATCCTAGGGCGGTCACCCCTCCACTTT. It specifies CASSISILGRSPLHF.

The chain has TRBV7-2 and TRBJ2-3, with TRBD2 identical over 8 bases. The trim removed 3 bases at V and 4 bases at J, leaving 6 bases unmatched. The CDR3 is 15 residues long. The germline V gene has CDR1 SGHTA and CDR2 FQGNSA. In DNA form, the CDR3 reads TGTGCCAGCAGCTTCGCGGGGGGCCTCGCAGATACGCAGTATTTT. It codes for CASSFAGGLADTQYF. Full variable domain (outside the CDR3, taken from reference TRBV7-2 and TRBJ2-3): GAGVSQSPSNKVTEKGKDVELRCDPISGHTALYWYRQSLGQGLEFLIYFQGNSAPDKSGLPSDRFSAERTGGSVSTLTIQRTQQEDSAVYLCASSFAGGLADTQYFGPGTRLTVL.

The rearrangement joins TRBV4-2 to TRBJ2-7, with D tentatively TRBD1 (6 bases). There are 17 residues in the CDR3. CDR1 LGHNA and CDR2 YNFKEQ come from the germline V gene. Trimming shortened V by 1 base and J by 1 base, and 17 bases separated the two germline ends. The DNA for the CDR3 is TGTGCCAGCAGCCAAGTCCGAGGAACAGGGTGGTCCTACGAGCAGTACTTC. Protein sequence: CASSQVRGTGWSYEQYF.

The genes are TRBV7-3 and TRBJ2-1, with a tentative D call TRBD2 (6 bases). The germline V gene has CDR1 SGHTA and CDR2 FQGTGA. Deletions cut 4 bases from V and 4 bases from J, with 14 bases between. The CDR3 extends over 15 amino acids. The CDR3 DNA reads as TGTGCCAGCAGCTCGTCTGCGGGGCCGTACAATGAGCAGTTCTTC. Protein: CASSSSAGPYNEQFF.

This clone showed up just a few times. V is TRBV13 and J is TRBJ2-4; 11 nucleotides line up with TRBD2. Germline V gives CDR1 PRHDT, CDR2 FYEKMQ (reference sequence). V lost 5 bases, J lost 0 bases, and 6 bases stayed unmatched. The CDR3 totals 17 residues. CDR3 nucleotide sequence: TGTGCCAGCAGCGTACGACTAGCGGGACTAGCCAAAAACATTCAGTACTTC. Its translation is CASSVRLAGLAKNIQYF.

Remarks on this clone: Compared with germline, one end of the junction differs, possibly owing to a read error. The chain carries TRBV5-6 and TRBJ2-1; 7 positions agree with TRBD2. This CDR3 comprises 14 residues. The germline V gene encodes CDR1 SGHDT and CDR2 YYEEEE. CDR3 loop: CASSFGGSSNERFF. The CDR3, as DNA: TGTGCCAGCAGCTTCGGCGGGAGCTCGAATGAGCGGTTCTTC.

The chain recombines TRBV5-6 with TRBJ1-3; D not certain. Trimming left V 6 bases short and J 6 bases short, with 19 bases between. Germline V gives CDR1 SGHDT, CDR2 YYEEEE. The CDR3 contains 15 residues. CDR3 coding DNA: TGTGCCAGCACCCGTCTGGGGTCTACTGAAAACACCATATATTTT. Protein: CASTRLGSTENTIYF.

The CDR3 DNA sequence: TGTGCCAGCAGCTTAGGTAACGGGGGGGGCTCTGGGGCCAACGTCCTGACTTTC. The encoded protein is CASSLGNGGGSGANVLTF. V gene TRBV7-6 combines with J gene TRBJ2-6; 8 bases match TRBD2. Trimming at V came to 1 base and at J to 0 bases, leaving 5 bases not matched to a gene. Germline V gene lookup returns CDR1 SGHVS and CDR2 FNYEAQ. The CDR3 has 18 residues.

This clone was detected only a few times. This chain uses TRBV11-2 with TRBJ2-7, with D perhaps matching TRBD2 (5 bases). V shed 5 bases and J shed 2 bases, with 19 bases lying between them. Germline CDR1 and CDR2: SGHAT and FQNNGV. The CDR3 has 16 residues. The CDR3 sequence: CASSPRPHGNPYEQYF. The CDR3 nucleotides are TGTGCCAGCAGCCCCCGACCCCACGGGAACCCCTACGAGCAGTACTTC.

V usage is TRBV9 and J usage is TRBJ1-2, with a possible D match to TRBD1 (5 bases). Germline lookup yields CDR1 SGDLS and CDR2 YYNGEE. V lost 4 bases, J lost 2 bases, and 9 bases lay in between. The CDR3 runs to 13 residues. The CDR3 DNA is TGTGCCAGCAGCTTACAGGAAAACTATGGCTACACCTTC. Its protein is CASSLQENYGYTF.

This chain links TRBV18 with TRBJ2-1, with 9 bases aligning to TRBD1. The germline V gene encodes CDR1 KGHSH and CDR2 LQKENI. There are 15 residues in the CDR3. Unmatched junction bases numbered 8, after V lost 4 bases and J lost 7 bases. Here the CDR3 reads CASSRLGQGWNEQFF. The CDR3 DNA sequence: TGTGCCAGCTCACGACTGGGACAGGGTTGGAATGAGCAGTTCTTC.

The chain carries TRBV6-6 and TRBJ1-2; 8 bases fit TRBD1. CDR3 length: 16 residues. Germline V lookup: CDR1 MNHNY, CDR2 SVGAGI (reference sequence). V lost 6 bases to trimming and J lost 4 bases; unmatched junction nucleotides: 13. CDR3 protein: CASRPGQGPRAYGYTF. CDR3 DNA: TGTGCCAGCAGACCCGGACAGGGTCCGAGGGCCTATGGCTACACCTTC.

The rearrangement uses TRBV18 and TRBJ2-4, with 8 bases matching TRBD2. The CDR3 length is 18 residues. Germline V gives CDR1 KGHSH, CDR2 LQKENI. After removal of 3 bases from V and 3 bases from J, the junction contained 13 bases not matched to a gene. The CDR3 loop reads CASSPQSRGGANKNIQYF. The CDR3 bases are TGTGCCAGCTCACCCCAATCCCGGGGGGGCGCTAACAAAAACATTCAGTACTTC.

This clone was counted between two and nine times. Germline is not matched at one junction end, which may reflect a read error. The rearrangement links TRBV7-9 to TRBJ2-7, with 12 bases fitting TRBD2. The germline gives CDR1 SEHNR, CDR2 FQNEAQ (reference sequence). The length of the CDR3 is 14 residues. CDR3 DNA: TGTGCCAGCAGCCTAGCGGGGGGGCTGTACGAGCAGTACTTC. Encoded protein: CASSLAGGLYEQYF.

The chain employs TRBV2 and TRBJ2-3, with 7 bases that match TRBD1. Unmatched junction bases numbered 9, after V lost 7 bases and J lost 5 bases. This CDR3 has 14 amino acids. The germline V gene encodes CDR1 SNHLY and CDR2 FYNNEI. CDR3 sequence: CASTGLRGRDTQYF. The CDR3 nucleotides are TGTGCCAGCACGGGGCTCAGGGGGAGAGATACGCAGTATTTT.

V is TRBV7-9 and J is TRBJ2-5; TRBD1 matches 7 bases. The trim removed 5 bases at V and 2 bases at J, leaving 8 bases unmatched. Per germline, CDR1 SEHNR and CDR2 FQNEAQ (reference sequence). The CDR3 consists of 15 residues. CDR3 loop: CASSTLTGHQETQYF. For the CDR3, the DNA is TGTGCCAGCAGCACCCTGACAGGGCATCAAGAGACCCAGTACTTC. The full variable domain, with the rest looked up from reference TRBV7-9 and TRBJ2-5, is DTGVSQNPRHKITKRGQNVTFRCDPISEHNRLYWYRQTLGQGPEFLTYFQNEAQLEKSRLLSDRFSAERPKGSFSTLEIQRTEQGDSAMYLCASSTLTGHQETQYFGPGTRLLVL.

This clone occurred a few times. The chain joins TRBV20-1 to TRBJ2-7; no firm D call. V shed 3 bases and J shed 2 bases, with 5 bases lying between them. The V gene's germline CDR1 is DFQATT and CDR2 SNEGSKA (reference sequence). This CDR3 is 11 amino acids long. For the CDR3, the DNA is TGCAGTGCTAGCGTAACCTACGAGCAGTACTTC. Protein: CSASVTYEQYF.

The J gene is TRBJ1-3, the V gene TRBV5-6, with TRBD1 matching over 7 bases. Germline values: CDR1 SGHDT, CDR2 YYEEEE. Unmatched junction bases numbered 11, after V lost 3 bases and J lost 2 bases. There are 17 residues in the CDR3. CDR3 sequence reads: CASSSEFQGGPGNTIYF. The CDR3 DNA reads TGTGCCAGCAGCTCCGAGTTTCAGGGGGGACCTGGAAACACCATATATTTT.

The CDR3 nucleotides read TGCGCCAGCAGCTCACCGGGACAGCACTACGAGCAGTACTTC. Amino acid sequence: CASSSPGQHYEQYF. The chain joins TRBV5-1 to TRBJ2-7; 7 nucleotides match TRBD1. The V and J ends lost 3 bases and 3 bases, in that order; junction bases with no gene match: 6. The V gene's germline CDR1 is SGHRS and CDR2 YFSETQ. CDR3 length equals 14 residues. The full variable domain, completed using reference TRBV5-1 and TRBJ2-7, is KAGVTQTPRYLIKTRGQQVTLSCSPISGHRSVSWYQQTPGQGLQFLFEYFSETQRNKGNFPGRFSGRQFSNSRSEMNVSTLELGDSALYLCASSSPGQHYEQYFGPGTRLTVT.

The V and J genes are TRBV2 and TRBJ1-1; D ambiguous. Trimming took off 1 base at V and 2 bases at J, with 8 bases between the two ends. CDR3 length: 14 residues. CDR1 and CDR2 (germline): SNHLY, FYNNEI. In DNA, the CDR3 is TGTGCCAGCAGTGAAGGCCCAACAAACACTGAAGCTTTCTTT. Protein product: CASSEGPTNTEAFF.

The V call is TRBV7-9, the J call TRBJ2-7; the D gene is possibly TRBD1 (5 bases). The CDR3 consists of 15 residues. The germline V and J ends were trimmed by 1 base and 2 bases, with 12 bases remaining between them. Germline V lookup: CDR1 SEHNR, CDR2 FQNEAQ (reference sequence). The CDR3: CASSLVDSSPYEQYF. DNA of the CDR3: TGTGCCAGCAGCTTAGTCGACAGTTCCCCCTACGAGCAGTACTTC. The whole variable domain, remainder taken from reference TRBV7-9 and TRBJ2-7, is DTGVSQNPRHKITKRGQNVTFRCDPISEHNRLYWYRQTLGQGPEFLTYFQNEAQLEKSRLLSDRFSAERPKGSFSTLEIQRTEQGDSAMYLCASSLVDSSPYEQYFGPGTRLTVT.